One sample yielded the 30 T cell receptor beta chains listed below, sequenced in a study of regulatory T cells in long-lasting Graves disease (dated by TCRdb to the early 2020s). Library construction relied on multiplex PCR. Data came from an Illumina HiSeq 4000. To build TCR beta libraries, CDR3 regions were amplified by Arm-PCR using iRepertoire HTBI primers. The raw public reads went through TCRdb reprocessing: fastp at Q25, MiXCR clone calling, in-frame beta chains kept. Entries are consolidated by CDR3 protein sequence, retaining the most common genes and DNA. This sample is represented by under 250,000 distinct CDR3 sequences; around a fifth of them were singletons. The top ten hold 12% of the sample. The meaning of the sample's time point label: newly diagnosed GD, antithyroid drugs for less than 3 months. RNA was extracted from PBMCs in TRIzol for both TCR sequencing and RNA sequencing. These records were also assigned to another study, of T cells in Graves' hyperthyroidism and ophthalmopathy.

Sequenced here: peripheral blood mononuclear cells (PBMCs), sampled at new diagnosis, from a patient treated with antithyroid drugs. The origin of the receptors is a woman aged 30 to 39 with Graves disease. Donor details come from another sample of the same person, matched by shared clones.

This clonotype came up many times. The chain has TRBV12-3 or TRBV12-4 and TRBJ1-2; 10 bases are a match to TRBD1. V was pared by 5 bases and J by 7 bases, with 7 bases of the junction left unmatched. This CDR3 comprises 14 residues. The CDR3 nucleotides are TGTGCCAGCAGTCTTAGACAGGGGGCTGTTGGCTACACCTTC. Translating gives CASSLRQGAVGYTF.

CDR3 region: CASSLGQGGIREQYF. The CDR3 DNA is TGTGCCAGCAGCTTGGGACAGGGGGGAATACGCGAGCAGTACTTC. This chain uses TRBV11-2 with TRBJ2-7, with 11 bases matching TRBD1. Trimming cost V 3 bases and J 6 bases; bases outside gene matches: 7. There are 15 residues in the CDR3. Germline V gene sequence: CDR1 SGHAT, CDR2 FQNNGV.

This clonotype has a single count. This may come from a read error, since a much larger clone is one base off. This rearrangement joins TRBV6-2 or TRBV6-3 to TRBJ1-4; TRBD1 might be the D (5 bases). The CDR3 covers 15 residues. Between the trimmed V and J ends, which lost 6 bases and 7 bases, there was a span of 18 bases. In germline, CDR1 is MNHEY, CDR2 SVGEGT. This CDR3 reads CASREGTAECEKLFF. The CDR3 bases are TGTGCCAGCAGGGAGGGGACGGCCGAATGTGAAAAACTGTTTTTT.

The CDR3 reads CASSYWTSDEQYF. For the CDR3, the DNA is TGTGCCAGCAGCTACTGGACTAGCGACGAGCAGTACTTC. The rearrangement joins TRBV7-9 to TRBJ2-7; 9 bases are shared with TRBD2. CDR3 length: 13 residues. V lost 4 bases, J lost 5 bases, and 3 bases stayed unmatched. Germline V CDR1 and CDR2: SEHNR, FQNEAQ (reference sequence).

The gene calls are TRBV11-2 and TRBJ2-2, with D perhaps matching TRBD2 (6 bases). The CDR3 extends over 17 amino acids. CDR1 and CDR2 from the germline V gene are SGHAT and FQNNGV. V was cut by 5 bases and J by 2 bases, with 18 bases left in between. The CDR3 DNA reads as TGTGCCAGCAGCCTTCGTGGGACTTTTACAAACACCGGGGAGCTGTTTTTT. This sequence encodes CASSLRGTFTNTGELFF.

This clonotype was picked up many times. V gene TRBV5-1 combines with J gene TRBJ1-1, with a tentative D call TRBD1 (5 bases). V was clipped by 2 bases and J by 4 bases, with 12 bases between them. Looked up from germline, CDR1 is SGHRS and CDR2 is YFSETQ. This CDR3 is 14 amino acids long. The CDR3 sequence is CASSFPGRITEAFF. The CDR3 DNA is TGCGCCAGCAGCTTTCCAGGGCGGATCACTGAAGCTTTCTTT.

V usage is TRBV28 and J usage is TRBJ2-1; D is undetermined. The germline gives CDR1 MDHEN, CDR2 SYDVKM. The V gene lost 10 bases and the J gene lost 4 bases, with 8 bases spanning the gap. The CDR3 totals 11 residues. The CDR3 here is CAILSYNEQFF. Here the CDR3 DNA reads TGTGCCATCTTATCTTACAATGAGCAGTTCTTC.

There are many counts of this clonotype. The chain employs TRBV27 and TRBJ2-7; 8 nucleotides align to TRBD1. V was clipped by 7 bases and J by 0 bases; unmatched bases: 2. The length of the CDR3 is 13 residues. CDR1 is MNHEY, CDR2 SMNVEV, per germline (reference sequence). The CDR3 spells CASKTGGSYEQYF. CDR3 nucleotide sequence: TGTGCCAGCAAAACAGGGGGCTCCTACGAGCAGTACTTC.

This clonotype occurred many times. V and J are TRBV6-1 and TRBJ2-3; D not certain. Germline CDR1 is MNHNS and CDR2 is SASEGT. The CDR3 covers 11 residues. Trimming cost V 8 bases and J 2 bases, with 5 bases left between them. DNA for the CDR3: TGTGCCAGCGGGGACACAGATACGCAGTATTTT. Translating it yields CASGDTDTQYF.

In its sample, this clonotype was seen many times. The rearrangement joins TRBV7-9 to TRBJ1-2; D call uncertain. V was pared by 2 bases and J by 3 bases, with 7 bases between. There are 13 residues in the CDR3. Germline CDR1 and CDR2: SEHNR and FQNEAQ (reference sequence). The CDR3 nucleotides are TGTGCCAGCAGCTTACGGCAGGACTATGGCTACACCTTC. Its translation is CASSLRQDYGYTF.

This clonotype was seen many times. The chain joins TRBV5-1 to TRBJ2-7; unclear D gene. CDR1 and CDR2 from the germline V gene are SGHRS and YFSETQ. V gave up 4 bases and J gave up 0 bases, with 11 bases separating them. The CDR3 runs 14 residues. CDR3 residues: CASSTELSSYEQYF. The CDR3 DNA reads TGCGCCAGCAGCACGGAATTAAGCTCCTACGAGCAGTACTTC. Full variable domain (remainder filled in from reference TRBV5-1 and TRBJ2-7): KAGVTQTPRYLIKTRGQQVTLSCSPISGHRSVSWYQQTPGQGLQFLFEYFSETQRNKGNFPGRFSGRQFSNSRSEMNVSTLELGDSALYLCASSTELSSYEQYFGPGTRLTVT.

This clonotype was counted ten times or more. The chain couples TRBV30 to TRBJ1-1, with D perhaps matching TRBD1 (6 bases). With 6 bases removed from V and 0 bases from J, the gap between germline ends came to 17 bases. The CDR3 loop spans 15 amino acids. CDR1 is GTSNPN and CDR2 is SVGIG in the germline V gene (reference sequence). The CDR3 sequence is CACPRGGKMNTEAFF. In nucleotides, the CDR3 is TGTGCCTGCCCTAGGGGGGGTAAGATGAACACTGAAGCTTTCTTT.

This clonotype was counted at least ten times. V and J are TRBV20-1 and TRBJ2-2, with D unclear. V was shortened by 5 bases and J by 5 bases, with 6 bases between the two germline ends. This CDR3 has 11 residues. The germline gives CDR1 DFQATT, CDR2 SNEGSKA (reference sequence). In DNA, the CDR3 is TGCAGTGCTGGCGTGACCGGGGAGCTGTTTTTT. It translates to CSAGVTGELFF.

Ten or more counts support this clonotype. CDR3 residues: CASSFSWHGPYEQYF. DNA of the CDR3: TGTGCCAGCAGTTTTAGCTGGCACGGACCCTACGAGCAGTACTTC. The V gene is TRBV12-3 or TRBV12-4, the J gene TRBJ2-7; D uncertain. The CDR3 loop spans 15 amino acids. V dropped 3 bases and J dropped 2 bases, with 14 bases sitting between them.

This clonotype has at least ten counts. The chain joins TRBV20-1 to TRBJ1-6, with D maybe TRBD1 (5 bases). CDR1 and CDR2 from the germline V gene are DFQATT and SNEGSKA (reference sequence). V was shortened by 6 bases and J by 7 bases, with 13 bases between the two germline ends. The CDR3 has 13 residues. The CDR3 nucleotides are TGCAGTGCCCCGACGGGACCAAATTCACCCCTCCACTTT. Residues: CSAPTGPNSPLHF.

The rearrangement links TRBV6-2 or TRBV6-3 to TRBJ1-1; the D gene is possibly TRBD1 (5 bases). This CDR3 is 13 amino acids long. V lost 6 bases, J lost 11 bases, and 19 bases lay in between. Germline CDR1 is MNHEY and CDR2 is SVGEGT. CDR3 coding DNA: TGTGCCAGCAGCACCGGGACTCCCCTTTCGGCTTTCTTT. Translating gives CASSTGTPLSAFF.

V gene TRBV29-1 combines with J gene TRBJ2-5; 10 nucleotides align to TRBD2. The CDR3 has 13 residues. Germline CDR1 is SQVTM and CDR2 is ANQGSEA. Trimming removed 5 bases from V and 6 bases from J; junction bases left unmatched: 6. CDR3 nucleotide sequence: TGCAGCGTTTTCAGCGGGGGGGGAAAGACCCAGTACTTC. Protein: CSVFSGGGKTQYF.

This clonotype was seen repeatedly, ten times or more. The V call is TRBV9, the J call TRBJ1-6; D is possibly TRBD1 (5 bases). This CDR3 is 15 amino acids long. Trimming pared 3 bases from V and 10 bases from J, leaving 17 bases between. Germline lookup yields CDR1 SGDLS and CDR2 YYNGEE. The chain's CDR3 is CASSGGEGSYSPLHF. DNA for the CDR3: TGTGCCAGCAGCGGGGGAGAGGGGAGCTACTCACCCCTCCACTTT.

Ten or more counts support this clonotype. V is TRBV5-8 and J is TRBJ1-6; TRBD1 matches 10 bases. Trimming cost V 3 bases and J 10 bases; bases outside gene matches: 10. Germline CDR1 reads SGHTS; CDR2 reads YDEGEE. The CDR3 length is 16 residues. The CDR3 DNA sequence: TGTGCCAGCAGCTATGGTGGGACAGGGGCTGGCTCACCCCTCCACTTT. This sequence encodes CASSYGGTGAGSPLHF.

As for this clonotype: A much larger clone differs from this one at a single base, so this may be a read error. This rearrangement joins TRBV6-9 to TRBJ1-4; D perhaps matches TRBD1 (6 bases). CDR3 size: 14 residues. CDR1 MNHGY and CDR2 SVAAGI come from the germline V gene. This chain's CDR3 is CAGSSQGRREKLFF. The DNA of the CDR3 is TGTGCCGGCAGTTCACAGGGAAGGAGAGAAAAACTGTTTTTT.

This clonotype occurred many times. The rearrangement links TRBV19 to TRBJ1-5; TRBD1 might be the D (5 bases). The CDR3 runs to 14 residues. Per germline, CDR1 LNHDA and CDR2 SQIVND (reference sequence). Deletions cut 7 bases from V and 2 bases from J, with 12 bases between. The CDR3 region has the DNA TGTGCCAGTACCTGGGGCGAGCGCAATCAGCCCCAGCATTTT. This codes for CASTWGERNQPQHF. Complete variable domain (other parts from reference TRBV19 and TRBJ1-5): DGGITQSPKYLFRKEGQNVTLSCEQNLNHDAMYWYRQDPGQGLRLIYYSQIVNDFQKGDIAEGYSVSREKKESFPLTVTSAQKNPTAFYLCASTWGERNQPQHFGDGTRLSIL.

The sample holds many counts of this clonotype. The V and J genes are TRBV2 and TRBJ2-2, with TRBD2 identical over 11 bases. CDR3 length equals 16 residues. Germline values: CDR1 SNHLY, CDR2 FYNNEI. The V segment lost 7 bases and the J segment 4 bases; nucleotides outside the gene matches: 8. CDR3 DNA sequence: TGTGCCAGCAACCCCAGGACTAGCGGGTTCACCGGGGAGCTGTTTTTT. Amino acid sequence: CASNPRTSGFTGELFF. Full variable domain (remainder filled in from reference TRBV2 and TRBJ2-2): EPEVTQTPSHQVTQMGQEVILRCVPISNHLYFYWYRQILGQKVEFLVSFYNNEISEKSEIFDDQFSVERPDGSNFTLKIRSTKLEDSAMYFCASNPRTSGFTGELFFGEGSRLTVL.

This clonotype was counted at least ten times. This chain links TRBV12-3 or TRBV12-4 with TRBJ1-1, with TRBD1 identical over 9 bases. The CDR3 is made up of 16 amino acids. V shed 6 bases and J 0 bases; nucleotides not matched to a gene: 8. CDR3 protein: CASSLPGQGMNTEAFF. DNA of the CDR3: TGTGCCAGCAGCCTTCCGGGACAGGGTATGAACACTGAAGCTTTCTTT.

This clonotype was seen ten or more times. This chain connects TRBV28 to TRBJ2-7; 9 nucleotides align to TRBD1. The CDR3 has 13 amino acids. Per germline, CDR1 MDHEN and CDR2 SYDVKM. After removal of 4 bases from V and 7 bases from J, the junction contained 5 bases not matched to a gene. CDR3 nucleotide sequence: TGTGCCAGCAGTTCCCGGGACAGGGAAGAGCAGTACTTC. Translating gives CASSSRDREEQYF. Full variable domain (remainder filled in from reference TRBV28 and TRBJ2-7): DVKVTQSSRYLVKRTGEKVFLECVQDMDHENMFWYRQDPGLGLRLIYFSYDVKMKEKGDIPEGYSVSREKKERFSLILESASTNQTSMYLCASSSRDREEQYFGPGTRLTVT.

The chain is built from TRBV27 and TRBJ1-6, with TRBD1 as a possible D gene (5 bases). Germline CDR1 is MNHEY and CDR2 is SMNVEV (reference sequence). V lost 1 base, J lost 5 bases, and 12 bases lay in between. The length of the CDR3 is 16 residues. The CDR3 sequence: CASSLLGGVNNSPLHF. The CDR3 bases are TGTGCCAGCAGTTTATTAGGAGGGGTGAATAATTCACCCCTCCACTTT.

This clonotype was counted at least ten times. The V call is TRBV7-9, the J call TRBJ2-3, with 8 nucleotides matching TRBD1. Germline V CDR1 and CDR2: SEHNR, FQNEAQ (reference sequence). The CDR3 extends over 14 amino acids. Losses at the gene ends were 5 bases for V and 6 bases for J; bases not matched to a gene: 7. The CDR3 spells CASSPGQGVDTQYF. In nucleotides, the CDR3 is TGTGCCAGCAGCCCTGGACAGGGCGTGGATACGCAGTATTTT.

This clonotype was observed at least ten times. The rearrangement uses TRBV20-1 and TRBJ1-1; D is uncertain. CDR1 is DFQATT and CDR2 is SNEGSKA in the germline V gene (reference sequence). Trimming shortened V by 0 bases and J by 1 base, and 6 bases separated the two germline ends. The CDR3 is 13 amino acids. The DNA for the CDR3 is TGCAGTGCTAGAGATCGCCCGAACACTGAAGCTTTCTTT. This encodes CSARDRPNTEAFF.

This clonotype showed up many times. The chain combines TRBV2 with TRBJ2-1; the D gene is possibly TRBD1 (5 bases). The CDR3 contains 14 residues. Trimming left V 1 base short and J 4 bases short, with 8 bases between. CDR1 and CDR2 from the germline V gene are SNHLY and FYNNEI. CDR3 amino acids: CASSEVYRYNEQFF. In DNA form, the CDR3 reads TGTGCCAGCAGTGAAGTTTACAGGTACAATGAGCAGTTCTTC.

As concerns this clonotype: A far larger clone is only one base removed, so a read error is likely. The chain carries TRBV12-3 or TRBV12-4 and TRBJ2-5, with TRBD2 matching 7 bases. The CDR3 runs to 16 residues. CDR3 residues: CAIALLAADSEEAQYF. The CDR3 DNA sequence: TGTGCCATCGCACTCCTAGCGGCGGATTCTGAAGAGGCCCAGTACTTC.

This clonotype came up many times. The V gene is TRBV30, the J gene TRBJ2-2; a weak D match, TRBD2 (5 bases). The germline V gene encodes CDR1 GTSNPN and CDR2 SVGIG (reference sequence). V gave up 4 bases and J gave up 7 bases, with 13 bases separating them. The length of the CDR3 is 13 residues. CDR3 sequence (DNA): TGTGCCTGGACTGAGGGTGTCGGCGGGGAGCTGTTTTTT. It yields the protein CAWTEGVGGELFF.